This TCR beta chain was recorded in a study of blood T cell repertoires in COVID-19. In the study's own analysis: Nucleated cell number was recorded as an estimate derived from reference gene primer amplification. Only in-frame clones appear in the TCRdb table, and some are missing; sequencing was by immunoSEQ multiplex PCR. The V and J calls and clone size were taken over from that table, and D and trimming were inferred from the DNA. The sample records around 250,000 clones, about 83% being singletons. There are 14 residues in the CDR3. V was pared by 0 bases and J by 2 bases, with 6 bases between. Per the germline V gene, CDR1 is MGHRA and CDR2 is YSYEKL.

Sequencing was performed on peripheral blood. This clonotype was sampled from an elderly man with acute or convalescent COVID-19. The rearrangement uses TRBV4-1 and TRBJ2-3; the D is unclear. CDR3 in amino acids: CASSQDESTDTQYF. The CDR3 coding sequence is TGCGCCAGCAGCCAAGATGAGTCCACAGATACGCAGTATTTT.